Here is one T cell receptor (beta chain) with its context. The entry originates in a study of T cell changes during pregnancy in multiple sclerosis. Trimming removed 0 bases from V and 4 bases from J; junction bases left unmatched: 3. The CDR3 covers 14 residues. Germline CDR1 SGHRS, CDR2 YFSETQ. The protocol was immunoSEQ multiplex PCR, while the TCRdb copy is restricted to in-frame clones and leaves out a portion. In the table there are fewer than 80,000 clones, 92% of which are singletons. This receptor was identified in a female donor in good health, enrolled as a control in a pregnancy study. The material was peripheral blood, obtained in the third trimester of pregnancy. V is TRBV5-1 and J is TRBJ1-1, with 7 bases matching TRBD1. CDR3 sequence reads: CASSLEGAGTEAFF. Here the CDR3 DNA reads TGCGCCAGCAGCTTGGAGGGGGCGGGCACTGAAGCTTTCTTT.